This T cell receptor beta chain was profiled in a study of blood T cell repertoires in COVID-19. This CDR3 region has 14 residues. Germline CDR1 and CDR2: SGHNT and YYREEE (reference sequence). V dropped 2 bases and J dropped 2; count of bases not matched to a gene: 2. The data were produced by immunoSEQ multiplex PCR, yet TCRdb's version contains in-frame clones alone and is incomplete. The sample includes more than 200,000 clones, roughly 80% of them seen just once. The TCR originated in an older woman with active or convalescent COVID-19. Input material: peripheral blood. The chain couples TRBV5-4 to TRBJ2-5, with 8 bases lining up with TRBD1. The CDR3 sequence: CASSFNRGQETQYF. DNA of the CDR3: TGTGCCAGCAGCTTTAACAGGGGGCAAGAGACCCAGTACTTC.